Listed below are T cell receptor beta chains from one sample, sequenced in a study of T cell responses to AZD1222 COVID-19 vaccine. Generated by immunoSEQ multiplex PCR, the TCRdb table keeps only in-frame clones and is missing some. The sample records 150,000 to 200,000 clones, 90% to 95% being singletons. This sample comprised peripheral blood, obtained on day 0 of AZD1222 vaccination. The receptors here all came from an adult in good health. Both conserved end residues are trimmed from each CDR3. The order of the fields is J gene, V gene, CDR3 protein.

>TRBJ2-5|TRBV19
ASSTGREGTQY
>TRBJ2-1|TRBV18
ASSPVGPLGSYNEQF
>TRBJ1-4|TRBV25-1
ASSELGRELRNEKLF
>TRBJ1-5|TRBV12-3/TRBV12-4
ASSGGTNQPQH
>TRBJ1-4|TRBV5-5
ASRGVEDLQTNEKLF
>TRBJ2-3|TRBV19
ASRPFGSGDTQY
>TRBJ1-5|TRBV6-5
ASIRTPYSNQPQH
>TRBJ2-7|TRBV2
AIYRGGLYEQY
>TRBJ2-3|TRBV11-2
ASSLLPDTQY
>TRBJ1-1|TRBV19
ASSIALTNTEAF
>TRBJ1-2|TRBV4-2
ASSQDPRVGGYGYT
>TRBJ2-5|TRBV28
ASSLAGGPWETQY
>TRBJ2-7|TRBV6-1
ASSIGYEQY
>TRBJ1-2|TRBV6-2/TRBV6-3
ASSSLGSWTMYGYT
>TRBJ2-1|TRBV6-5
ASSPQPNVNEQF
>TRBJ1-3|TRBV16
ASSQSAAGNTIY